This T cell receptor beta chain originates from a study of CDR3 diversity in severe acne. The ends were cut back, 5 bases at V and 2 bases at J, with 10 bases in the middle. Germline values: CDR1 SGHTA, CDR2 FQGNSA. The CDR3 contains 13 residues. MiXCR was run by TCRdb on the PCR reads, yielding one entry per CDR3 protein. The sample records about 76,000 distinct CDR3 sequences, over 40% being singletons. Sequencing was carried out using blood. V gene TRBV7-2 combines with J gene TRBJ2-7, with D perhaps TRBD1 (5 bases). The sequence derives from a male donor in good health, without acne. The CDR3 region is CASSPQGTYEQYF. The CDR3 DNA reads TGTGCCAGCAGCCCCCAGGGAACCTACGAGCAGTACTTC.